What follows are 24 T cell receptor beta chains derived from one specimen sequenced in a study of breast tumors, draining lymph nodes, adjacent tissues. Using its own MiXCR run on the multiplex PCR reads, TCRdb lists one record per CDR3 protein. The sample contains under 150,000 distinct CDR3 sequences, about 20% of which appear only once. Breast cancer patients provided tissue from their axillary draining lymph nodes. The sample comprised axillary lymph node tissue. The receptors originated from a female donor with breast cancer. Some clones in this sample may be carry-over from other donors' samples.

This clonotype was seen ten or more times. The chain combines TRBV20-1 with TRBJ2-5, with TRBD2 matching over 7 bases. CDR1 is DFQATT, CDR2 SNEGSKA, per germline (reference sequence). The CDR3 is made up of 15 amino acids. The J segment lost 2 bases and the V segment lost 3 bases, leaving 9 bases of the junction unmatched. In DNA, the CDR3 is TGCAGTGCTAGCGGGGAGGGGACCAAACAAGAGACCCAGTACTTC. It specifies CSASGEGTKQETQYF.

This clonotype was counted only a few times. This sequence joins TRBV3-1 and TRBJ2-7, with a tentative D call TRBD2 (5 bases). Trimming cost V 4 bases and J 6 bases, with 19 bases left between them. Germline V lookup: CDR1 LGHDT, CDR2 YNNKEL (reference sequence). The CDR3 length is 15 residues. The CDR3 is CASSPLGRGSGEQYF. CDR3 sequence (DNA): TGTGCCAGCAGCCCCCTCGGCAGAGGGTCGGGCGAGCAGTACTTC.

In regard to this clonotype: A much larger clone sits a single nucleotide away, making a read error possible. This chain uses TRBV29-1 with TRBJ2-7; 8 nucleotides match TRBD1. Germline CDR1 reads SQVTM; CDR2 reads ANQGSEA. There are 11 residues in the CDR3. This chain's CDR3 is CSVGQEYGQYF. The CDR3 region has the DNA TGCAGCGTGGGACAGGAGTACGGGCAGTACTTC.

Points on this clonotype: A much larger clone lies a single base off, so this may be a read error. The chain has TRBV7-9 and TRBJ2-2, with TRBD1 matching over 7 bases. Germline CDR1 SEHNR, CDR2 FQNEAQ (reference sequence). After removal of 8 bases from V and 0 bases from J, the junction contained 12 bases not matched to a gene. The CDR3 covers 17 residues. For the CDR3, the DNA is TGTGCCAGCGGCCCGGGACAGCGAAAACCGAACACCGGGGAGCTGTTTTTT. Protein: CASGPGQRKPNTGELFF.

Ten or more counts support this clonotype. The chain couples TRBV20-1 to TRBJ2-1, with 9 nucleotides matching TRBD2. Germline V gene sequence: CDR1 DFQATT, CDR2 SNEGSKA (reference sequence). Losses at the gene ends were 7 bases for V and 1 base for J; bases not matched to a gene: 5. The CDR3 consists of 14 residues. The CDR3 here is CSVTTSGSYNEQFF. In nucleotides, the CDR3 is TGCAGTGTCACGACTAGCGGATCCTACAATGAGCAGTTCTTC.

Turning to this clonotype: A much bigger clone sits one base away, suggesting this may be a read error. This chain joins TRBV12-3 or TRBV12-4 and TRBJ2-2, with TRBD2 identical over 9 bases. V gave up 5 bases and J gave up 3 bases; unmatched junction bases: 10. The CDR3 loop spans 17 amino acids. The CDR3 DNA follows: TGTGCCAGCAGTACCACGCTAGCGGGGATGGACACCGGGGAGCTGTTTTTT. Protein sequence: CASSTTLAGMDTGELFF.

This clonotype was seen a single time. A much more abundant neighbour one base away suggests this may be a read error. The chain links TRBV30 to TRBJ1-2, with D possibly being TRBD1 (6 bases). There are 12 residues in the CDR3. V was cut by 7 bases and J by 6 bases, with 15 bases left in between. The germline CDR1 and CDR2 sequences are GTSNPN and SVGIG (reference sequence). CDR3 amino acids: CASRTVNHGYTF. CDR3 nucleotide sequence: TGTGCCTCCCGGACAGTGAACCATGGCTACACCTTC.

This clonotype came up many times. The CDR3 loop is CASTVTNTGELFF. In nucleotides, the CDR3 is TGCGCCAGCACGGTTACGAACACCGGGGAGCTGTTTTTT. The chain is built from TRBV5-1 and TRBJ2-2; D gene uncertain. The CDR3 is 13 amino acids. The V gene lost 6 bases and the J gene lost 0 bases, with 6 bases spanning the gap. Looked up from germline, CDR1 is SGHRS and CDR2 is YFSETQ.

This clonotype occurred many times. The CDR3 region has the DNA TGCAGTTCGGCTACAGGAGGGATAACTCAGCCCCAGCATTTT. Translated: CSSATGGITQPQHF. The chain is built from TRBV20-1 and TRBJ1-5; weak D call: TRBD1 (5 bases). Germline CDR1 DFQATT, CDR2 SNEGSKA (reference sequence). The CDR3 runs to 14 residues. The V and J ends lost 8 bases and 6 bases respectively, with 20 bases between them.

This clonotype was observed at least ten times. J is TRBJ2-1 and V is TRBV24-1; 7 nucleotides align to TRBD2. V lost 2 bases, J lost 9 bases, and 9 bases stayed unmatched. This CDR3 comprises 15 residues. Per the germline V gene, CDR1 is KGHDR and CDR2 is SFDVKD. This CDR3 reads CATSDWDGGTGEQFF. The CDR3 DNA sequence: TGTGCCACCAGTGATTGGGACGGGGGGACCGGTGAGCAGTTCTTC.

In the case of this clonotype: A much bigger clone sits one base away, suggesting this may be a read error. The chain combines TRBV9 with TRBJ2-7, with 8 bases lining up with TRBD2. Germline V CDR1 and CDR2: SGDLS, YYNGEE. The CDR3 is 14 amino acids. CDR3 nucleotides: TGTGCCAGCAGCCCCGGGGGGGTCCCCTACGAGCAGTGCTTC. Amino acid sequence: CASSPGGVPYEQCF.

About this clonotype: The junction does not match germline at one end; this may be a read error. The chain carries TRBV11-2 and TRBJ2-3; possible D gene TRBD2, 6 bases. The CDR3 contains 13 residues. Germline CDR1 is SGHAT and CDR2 is FQNNGV. For the CDR3, the DNA is TGTGCCAGCAGCTCCGGGACTGTCGATACGCGGTATTTT. Protein: CASSSGTVDTRYF.

This clonotype was recorded at least ten times. The chain links TRBV2 to TRBJ1-5; D is possibly TRBD1 (5 bases). The CDR3 consists of 19 residues. Germline V gene lookup returns CDR1 SNHLY and CDR2 FYNNEI. Trimming took off 6 bases at V and 0 bases at J, with 24 bases between the two ends. The CDR3 reads CASRAQLGAGRNSNQPQHF. The CDR3 coding sequence is TGTGCCAGCAGGGCCCAGTTAGGGGCCGGGAGGAATAGCAATCAGCCCCAGCATTTT.

About this clonotype: A read error is likely, as this CDR3 ends without the conserved phenylalanine or tryptophan. The chain is built from TRBV5-7 and TRBJ2-1; 8 bases line up with TRBD1. TRBV5-7 is labeled an ORF, and its function is uncertain. The length of the CDR3 is 17 residues. V lost 2 bases, J lost 0 bases, and 7 bases stayed unmatched. The chain's CDR3 is CASSFYRGKSSYNEQFL. The CDR3 DNA reads as TGTGCCAGCAGCTTCTACAGGGGGAAAAGCTCCTACAATGAGCAGTTCTTA.

About this clonotype itself: Relative to the germline gene, one junction end is altered; a read error may explain this. This chain uses TRBV20-1 with TRBJ2-1, with 7 bases identical to TRBD2. The length of the CDR3 is 12 residues. Germline V CDR1 and CDR2: DFQATT, SNEGSKA (reference sequence). The CDR3 DNA follows: TGCAGTGCTGGGCGGGAGACCGGTGAGCAGTTGTTC. Its translation is CSAGRETGEQLF.

This clonotype has ten or more counts. The rearrangement links TRBV19 to TRBJ1-3; 9 positions agree with TRBD1. The CDR3 is made up of 14 amino acids. CDR1 and CDR2 (germline): LNHDA, SQIVND (reference sequence). The trim removed 8 bases at V and 0 bases at J, leaving 2 bases unmatched. CDR3 sequence reads: CASWTGDSGNTIYF. In DNA form, the CDR3 reads TGTGCCAGTTGGACAGGGGACTCTGGAAACACCATATATTTT.

J is TRBJ2-1 and V is TRBV11-2; D unresolved. The germline gives CDR1 SGHAT, CDR2 FQNNGV. The CDR3 runs 11 residues. V lost 2 bases, J lost 8 bases, and 4 bases lay in between. The CDR3 DNA reads as TGTGCCAGCAGCTTAACCGATGAGCAGTTCTTC. It is translated as CASSLTDEQFF.

In this sample, this clonotype turned up many times. The chain links TRBV4-2 to TRBJ1-2; D gene uncertain. Germline CDR1 and CDR2: LGHNA and YNFKEQ. CDR3 length: 13 amino acids. V lost 2 bases and J lost 3, with 7 bases in between. In DNA form, the CDR3 reads TGTGCCAGCAGCCAAAAGGGAGACTATGGCTACACCTTC. Translating it yields CASSQKGDYGYTF.

This clonotype has a count of ten or more. The V and J genes are TRBV6-1 and TRBJ2-3; D remains unclear. Germline-derived CDR1 and CDR2 are MNHNS and SASEGT. The V and J ends lost 2 bases and 1 base respectively, with 10 bases between them. The CDR3 has 15 amino acids. The CDR3 nucleotides read TGTGCCAGCAGTGAAATGGAACGGGGCACAGATACGCAGTATTTT. Translated: CASSEMERGTDTQYF.

There are many counts of this clonotype. The chain recombines TRBV20-1 with TRBJ2-1; D remains ambiguous. Per germline, CDR1 DFQATT and CDR2 SNEGSKA (reference sequence). V was trimmed by 0 bases and J by 7 bases, leaving 13 bases between them. The CDR3 has 14 residues. The DNA for the CDR3 is TGCAGTGCTAGAGATTGGTCTTACGGGAATGAGCAGTTCTTC. Protein: CSARDWSYGNEQFF.

This clonotype was seen repeatedly, ten times or more. This chain links TRBV27 with TRBJ1-6; D is undetermined. The CDR3 is 14 residues long. The ends were cut back, 1 base at V and 9 bases at J, with 10 bases in the middle. Per the germline V gene, CDR1 is MNHEY and CDR2 is SMNVEV (reference sequence). The CDR3 coding sequence is TGTGCCAGCAGTTTATGGGTTGTCGGTTCACCCCTCCACTTT. As protein: CASSLWVVGSPLHF.

This clonotype was counted many times. The V and J genes are TRBV27 and TRBJ2-7; D unclear. The germline V gene encodes CDR1 MNHEY and CDR2 SMNVEV (reference sequence). The CDR3 length is 13 residues. The ends were cut back, 6 bases at V and 3 bases at J, with 12 bases in the middle. The CDR3 DNA follows: TGTGCCAGCAGCTTAGACGGCGGCTACGAGCAGTACTTC. It codes for CASSLDGGYEQYF.

This clonotype has ten or more counts. The CDR3 DNA follows: TGTGCCAGCGCTCCTACTCCCGGGACTAGCGGGAGGATGAGCTCCTACGAGCAGTACTTC. It specifies CASAPTPGTSGRMSSYEQYF. This chain connects TRBV5-6 to TRBJ2-7; TRBD2 matches 15 bases. The CDR3 totals 20 residues. The ends lost 7 bases at V and 0 bases at J; junction bases unmatched: 17. Germline V CDR1 and CDR2: SGHDT, YYEEEE.

The table lists this clonotype with a few counts. This chain links TRBV20-1 with TRBJ2-3, with no clear D. CDR3 length: 14 amino acids. CDR1 and CDR2 from the germline V gene are DFQATT and SNEGSKA (reference sequence). The V gene lost 0 bases and the J gene lost 2 bases, with 9 bases spanning the gap. CDR3 sequence: CSARDVSFTDTQYF. The CDR3 DNA reads as TGCAGTGCTAGAGACGTGAGTTTCACAGATACGCAGTATTTT.